The T cell receptor (beta chain) under discussion was sequenced for a study of OX40 agonist ivuxolimab in advanced cancers. About the full investigation: Ivuxolimab, which targeted the costimulatory receptor OX40 (CD134), was an agonistic, fully human IgG2 monoclonal antibody. Intravenous ivuxolimab was administered to patients every 2 weeks at six dose levels: 0.01, 0.1, 0.3, 1.5, 3 and 10 mg/kg. Of the roughly 52 patients in dose escalation, approximately 20 had hepatocellular carcinoma, about 15 had melanoma, 9 had renal cell carcinoma and 9 had head and neck cancer. In the dose-escalation cohort, 82.7% of patients were male, and the mean age was approximately 60 years, with a range of about 23 to 85. Prior anti-PD-1, anti-PD-L1 or anti-CTLA-4 therapy was permitted, and approximately 41% of dose-escalation patients had received checkpoint inhibitors. Three dose-escalation patients achieved partial responses, one with hepatocellular carcinoma and two with cutaneous melanoma. The purpose of peripheral TCRbeta sequencing was to test whether ivuxolimab changed TCR sequence diversity and led to clonal T-cell expansion. The paper covers the monotherapy dose-escalation part of the phase I ivuxolimab trial, which included N of about 50 patients. The full study reports these points: The antigen specificity of the clonally expanded peripheral T cells was not determined. After ivuxolimab, more expanded clones were found on average in CD8+ T cells than in CD4+ T cells. In partial responders in the 0.1-3.0 mg/kg groups, normalized peripheral clonal expansion was found to be among the lowest, especially among CD8+ T cells. Low levels of normalized T-cell clonal expansion were also seen in some patients who did not respond. At doses of 0.1 to 3.0 mg/kg, clonal expansion of both CD4+ and CD8+ T cells in blood was seen between baseline and week 6.

Cut back by 5 bases and 3 bases, the V and J ends lie 5 bases apart. The CDR3 runs 11 residues from the cysteine to the phenylalanine. Only CDR3 DNA remains: 33 bases, in frame from the first base. Via the germline V gene (reference sequence), CDR1 is LNHDA and CDR2 SQIVND. The trial excluded patients who had a history of autoimmune disease or were on systemic immunosuppression. Peripheral blood for TCR sequencing was collected from all dose cohorts at baseline, on cycle 4 day 1, and on cycle 7 day 1. The samples were taken from a phase I, first-in-human, multicenter, open-label dose-escalation trial of ivuxolimab. The trial enrolled adults with locally advanced or metastatic head and neck squamous cell, hepatocellular, melanoma or renal cell carcinoma. Before TCR sequencing, CD4+ T cells and CD8+ T cells from peripheral blood were sorted into separate populations. Genomic DNA was isolated from the sorted cells so that the TCRbeta CDR3 region could be sequenced. The immunoSEQ Assay was used to sequence the TCRbeta CDR3 regions. The immuneACCESS repertoire file appears here via TCRdb, limited to in-frame rearrangements. These files lack a portion of the clones; in checked studies, under half of the deficit traces to unresolved V genes, and the cause of the others is not known. For this sample the table gives under 80,000 clones, of which 70% to 90% were detected only once. The ten largest account for approximately 1% of the sample.

In the case of this clone: Its antigen remains unidentified. Base quality data are lacking; no much larger clone is found one base away.

The V and J genes are TRBV19 and TRBJ2-7; the D gene is not confidently resolved. This clonotype was sampled from an adult with an advanced solid tumor such as melanoma, head and neck, liver or kidney cancer. The sample consisted of CD4+ or CD8+ T cells sorted from blood, taken in a trial of the OX40 agonist ivuxolimab. The sequence in DNA is TGTGCCAGTAGTGACCGCTACGAGCAGTACTTC. It specifies CASSDRYEQYF.